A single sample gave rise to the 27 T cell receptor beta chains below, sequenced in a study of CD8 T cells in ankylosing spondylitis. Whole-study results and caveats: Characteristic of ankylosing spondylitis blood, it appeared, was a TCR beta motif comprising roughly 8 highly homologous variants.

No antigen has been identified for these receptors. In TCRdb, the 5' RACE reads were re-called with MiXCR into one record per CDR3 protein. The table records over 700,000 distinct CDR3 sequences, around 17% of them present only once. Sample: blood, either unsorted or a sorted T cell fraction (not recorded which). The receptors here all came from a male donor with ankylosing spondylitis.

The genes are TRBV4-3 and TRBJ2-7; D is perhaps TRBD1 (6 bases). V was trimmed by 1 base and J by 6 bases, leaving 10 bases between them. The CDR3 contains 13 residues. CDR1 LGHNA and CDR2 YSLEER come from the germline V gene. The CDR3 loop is CASSQVGGGEQYF. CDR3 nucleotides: TGCGCCAGCAGCCAAGTAGGGGGTGGCGAGCAGTACTTC.

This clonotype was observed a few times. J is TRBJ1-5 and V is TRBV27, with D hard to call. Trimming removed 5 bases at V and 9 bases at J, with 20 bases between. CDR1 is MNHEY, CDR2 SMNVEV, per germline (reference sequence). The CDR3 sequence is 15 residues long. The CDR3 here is CASSHLRALNAPQHF. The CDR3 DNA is TGTGCCAGCAGTCACCTCCGGGCTCTGAACGCGCCCCAGCATTTT.

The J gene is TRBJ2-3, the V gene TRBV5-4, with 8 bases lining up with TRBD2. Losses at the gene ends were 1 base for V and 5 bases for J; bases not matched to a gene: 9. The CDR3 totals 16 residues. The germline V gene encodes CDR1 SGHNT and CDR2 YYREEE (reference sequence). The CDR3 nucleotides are TGTGCCAGCAGCTTGCGTCTAGCGGGCGCCGGAGATACGCAGTATTTT. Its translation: CASSLRLAGAGDTQYF.

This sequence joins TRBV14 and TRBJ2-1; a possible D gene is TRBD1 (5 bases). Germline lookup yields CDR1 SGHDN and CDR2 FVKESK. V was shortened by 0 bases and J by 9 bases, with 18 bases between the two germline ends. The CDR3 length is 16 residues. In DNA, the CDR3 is TGTGCCAGCAGCCAAGATTATGAGCCTCCTAGGGGTGAGCAGTTCTTC. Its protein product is CASSQDYEPPRGEQFF.

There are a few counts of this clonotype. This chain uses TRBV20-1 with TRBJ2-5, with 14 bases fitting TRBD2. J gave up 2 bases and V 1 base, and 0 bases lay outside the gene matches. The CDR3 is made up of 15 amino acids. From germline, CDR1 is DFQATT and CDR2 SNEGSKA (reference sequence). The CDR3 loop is CSARGTSGGQETQYF. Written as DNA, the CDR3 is TGCAGTGCTAGAGGGACTAGCGGGGGGCAAGAGACCCAGTACTTC.

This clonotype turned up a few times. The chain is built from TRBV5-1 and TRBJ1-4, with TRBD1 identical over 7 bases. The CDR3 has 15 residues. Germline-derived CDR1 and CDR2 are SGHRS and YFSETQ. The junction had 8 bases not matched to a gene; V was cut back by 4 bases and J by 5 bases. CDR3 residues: CASSPRQGGNEKLFF. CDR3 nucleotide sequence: TGCGCCAGCAGCCCCCGACAGGGTGGGAATGAAAAACTGTTTTTT. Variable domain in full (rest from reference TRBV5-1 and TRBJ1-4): KAGVTQTPRYLIKTRGQQVTLSCSPISGHRSVSWYQQTPGQGLQFLFEYFSETQRNKGNFPGRFSGRQFSNSRSEMNVSTLELGDSALYLCASSPRQGGNEKLFFGSGTQLSVL.

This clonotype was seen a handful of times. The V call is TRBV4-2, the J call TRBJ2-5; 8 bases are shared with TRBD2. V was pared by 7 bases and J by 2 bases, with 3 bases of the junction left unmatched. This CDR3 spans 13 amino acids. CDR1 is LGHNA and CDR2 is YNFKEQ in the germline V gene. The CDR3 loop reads CASKASGQETQYF. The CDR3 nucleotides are TGTGCCAGCAAGGCTAGCGGGCAAGAGACCCAGTACTTC.

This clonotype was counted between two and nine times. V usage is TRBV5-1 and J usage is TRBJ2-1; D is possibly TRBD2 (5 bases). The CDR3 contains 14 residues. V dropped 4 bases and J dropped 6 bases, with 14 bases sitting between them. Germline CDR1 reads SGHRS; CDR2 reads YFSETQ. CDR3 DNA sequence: TGCGCCAGCAGCGGACTTACCGGGCCCAATGAGCAGTTCTTC. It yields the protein CASSGLTGPNEQFF.

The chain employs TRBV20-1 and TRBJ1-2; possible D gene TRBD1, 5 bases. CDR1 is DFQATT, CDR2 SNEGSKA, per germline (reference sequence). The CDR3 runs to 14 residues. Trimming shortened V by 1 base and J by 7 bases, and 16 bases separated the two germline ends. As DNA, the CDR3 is TGCAGTGCTAGAGGACCTCTCGGGGCGCGTGGCTACACCTTC. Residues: CSARGPLGARGYTF.

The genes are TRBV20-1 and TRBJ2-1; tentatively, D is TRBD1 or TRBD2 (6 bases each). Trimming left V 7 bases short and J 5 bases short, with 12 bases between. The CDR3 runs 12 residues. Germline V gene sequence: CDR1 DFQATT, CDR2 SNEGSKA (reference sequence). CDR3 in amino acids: CSGGATNNEQFF. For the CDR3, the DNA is TGCAGTGGGGGGGCAACTAACAATGAGCAGTTCTTC.

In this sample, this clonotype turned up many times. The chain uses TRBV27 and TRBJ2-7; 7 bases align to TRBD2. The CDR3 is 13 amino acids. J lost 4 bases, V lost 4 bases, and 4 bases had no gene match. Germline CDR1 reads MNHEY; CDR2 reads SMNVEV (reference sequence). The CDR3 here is CASSSVRGYEQYF. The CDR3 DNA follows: TGTGCCAGCAGTTCCGTGCGGGGGTACGAGCAGTACTTC.

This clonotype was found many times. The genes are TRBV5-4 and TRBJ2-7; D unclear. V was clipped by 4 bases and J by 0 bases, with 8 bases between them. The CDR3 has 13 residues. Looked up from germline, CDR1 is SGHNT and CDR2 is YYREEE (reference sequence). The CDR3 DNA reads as TGTGCCAGCAGCGAAGGAAGCTCCTACGAGCAGTACTTC. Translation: CASSEGSSYEQYF.

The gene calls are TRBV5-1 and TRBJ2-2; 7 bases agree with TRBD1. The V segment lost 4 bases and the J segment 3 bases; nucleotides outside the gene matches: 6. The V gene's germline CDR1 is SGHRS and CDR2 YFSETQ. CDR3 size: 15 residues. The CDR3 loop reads CASSVDRTYTGELFF. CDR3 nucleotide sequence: TGCGCCAGCAGCGTGGACAGGACTTACACCGGGGAGCTGTTTTTT.

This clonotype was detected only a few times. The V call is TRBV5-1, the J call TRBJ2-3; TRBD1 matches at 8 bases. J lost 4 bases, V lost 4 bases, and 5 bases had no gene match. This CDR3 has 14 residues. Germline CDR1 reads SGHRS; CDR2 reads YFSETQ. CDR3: CASSGRGRPDTQYF. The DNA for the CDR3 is TGCGCCAGCAGCGGCAGGGGGCGCCCAGATACGCAGTATTTT.

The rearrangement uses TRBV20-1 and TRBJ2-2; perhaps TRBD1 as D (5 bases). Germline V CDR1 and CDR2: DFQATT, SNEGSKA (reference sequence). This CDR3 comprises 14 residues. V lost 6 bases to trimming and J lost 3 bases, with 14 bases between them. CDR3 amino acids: CSAQGGADTGELFF. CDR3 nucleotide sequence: TGCAGTGCCCAGGGTGGGGCGGACACCGGGGAGCTGTTTTTT.

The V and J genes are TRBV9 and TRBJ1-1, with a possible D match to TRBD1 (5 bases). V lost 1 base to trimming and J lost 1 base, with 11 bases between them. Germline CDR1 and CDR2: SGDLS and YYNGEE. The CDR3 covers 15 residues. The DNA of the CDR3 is TGTGCCAGCAGCGTACAGGGTGGGTCGAACACTGAAGCTTTCTTT. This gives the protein CASSVQGGSNTEAFF.

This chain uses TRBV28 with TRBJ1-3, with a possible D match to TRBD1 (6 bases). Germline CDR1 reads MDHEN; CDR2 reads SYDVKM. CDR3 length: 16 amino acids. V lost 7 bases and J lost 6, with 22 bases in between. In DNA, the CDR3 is TGTGCCAGCAAGGGGGGGAGGGCCCTCCTTCAAAACACCATATATTTT. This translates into CASKGGRALLQNTIYF.

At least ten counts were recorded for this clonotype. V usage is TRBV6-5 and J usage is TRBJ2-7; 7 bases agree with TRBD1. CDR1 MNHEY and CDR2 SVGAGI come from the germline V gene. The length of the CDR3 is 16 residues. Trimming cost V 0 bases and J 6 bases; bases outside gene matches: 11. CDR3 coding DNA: TGTGCCAGCAGTTACTCGGCGCGACAGGGAAGGAGCGAGCAGTACTTC. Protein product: CASSYSARQGRSEQYF.

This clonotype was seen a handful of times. The CDR3 region has the DNA TGCGCCAGCAGCCAGACAGGGACAGGGGGCACTGAAGCTTTCTTT. Translated: CASSQTGTGGTEAFF. The chain has TRBV5-1 and TRBJ1-1; 11 nucleotides match TRBD1. The CDR3 contains 15 residues. V was pared by 4 bases and J by 4 bases, with 6 bases of the junction left unmatched. Germline lookup yields CDR1 SGHRS and CDR2 YFSETQ.

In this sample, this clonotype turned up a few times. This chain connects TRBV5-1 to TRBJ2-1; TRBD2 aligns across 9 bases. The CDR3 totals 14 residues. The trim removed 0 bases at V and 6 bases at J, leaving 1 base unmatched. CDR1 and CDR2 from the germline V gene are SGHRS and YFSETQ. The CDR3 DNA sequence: TGCGCCAGCAGCTTGGCGACTAGCGGCAATGAGCAGTTCTTC. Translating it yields CASSLATSGNEQFF.

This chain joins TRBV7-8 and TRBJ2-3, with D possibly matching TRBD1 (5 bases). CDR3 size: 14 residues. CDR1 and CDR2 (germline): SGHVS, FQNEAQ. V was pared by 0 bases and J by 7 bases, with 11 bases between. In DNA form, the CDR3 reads TGTGCCAGCAGCTTAGCGCTTGACAGAAATACGCAGTATTTT. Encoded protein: CASSLALDRNTQYF.

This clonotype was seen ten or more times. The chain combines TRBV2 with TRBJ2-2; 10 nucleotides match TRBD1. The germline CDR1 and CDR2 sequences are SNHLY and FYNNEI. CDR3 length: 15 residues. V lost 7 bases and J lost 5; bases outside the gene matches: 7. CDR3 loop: CASTLGQGDTGELFF. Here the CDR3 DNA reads TGTGCCAGCACCCTAGGACAGGGGGATACCGGGGAGCTGTTTTTT.

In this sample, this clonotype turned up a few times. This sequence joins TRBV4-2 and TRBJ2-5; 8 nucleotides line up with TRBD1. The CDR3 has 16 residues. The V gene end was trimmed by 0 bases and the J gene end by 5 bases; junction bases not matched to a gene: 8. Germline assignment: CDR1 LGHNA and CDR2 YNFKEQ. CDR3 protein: CASSQDIGQGRETQYF. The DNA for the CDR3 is TGTGCCAGCAGCCAAGATATTGGACAGGGAAGGGAGACCCAGTACTTC.

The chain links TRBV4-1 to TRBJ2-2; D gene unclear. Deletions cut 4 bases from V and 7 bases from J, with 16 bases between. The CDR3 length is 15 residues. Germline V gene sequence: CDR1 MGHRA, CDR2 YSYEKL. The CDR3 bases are TGCGCCAGCAGCCCCCAAAGACGTTATTTCGGGGAGCTGTTTTTT. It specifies CASSPQRRYFGELFF.

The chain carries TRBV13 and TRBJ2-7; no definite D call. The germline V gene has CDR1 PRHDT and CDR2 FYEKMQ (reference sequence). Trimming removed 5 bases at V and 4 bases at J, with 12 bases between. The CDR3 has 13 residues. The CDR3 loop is CASSRRDNYEQYF. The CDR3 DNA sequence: TGTGCCAGCAGCCGCCGAGACAATTACGAGCAGTACTTC. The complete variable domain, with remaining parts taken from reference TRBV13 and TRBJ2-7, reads AAGVIQSPRHLIKEKRETATLKCYPIPRHDTVYWYQQGPGQDPQFLISFYEKMQSDKGSIPDRFSAQQFSDYHSELNMSSLELGDSALYFCASSRRDNYEQYFGPGTRLTVT.

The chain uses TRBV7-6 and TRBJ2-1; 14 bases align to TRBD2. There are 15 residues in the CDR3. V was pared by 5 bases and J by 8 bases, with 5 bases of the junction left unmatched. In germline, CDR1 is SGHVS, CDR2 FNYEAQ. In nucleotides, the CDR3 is TGTGCCAGCAGCCACGGGACTAGCGGGAGCCATGAGCAGTTCTTC. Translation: CASSHGTSGSHEQFF.

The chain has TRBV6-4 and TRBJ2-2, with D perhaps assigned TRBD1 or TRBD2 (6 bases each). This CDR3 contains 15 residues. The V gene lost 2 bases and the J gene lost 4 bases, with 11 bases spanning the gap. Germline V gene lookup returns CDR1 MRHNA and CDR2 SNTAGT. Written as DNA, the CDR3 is TGTGCCAGCAGTGACGGGGGGCATTCCACCGGGGAGCTGTTTTTT. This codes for CASSDGGHSTGELFF.